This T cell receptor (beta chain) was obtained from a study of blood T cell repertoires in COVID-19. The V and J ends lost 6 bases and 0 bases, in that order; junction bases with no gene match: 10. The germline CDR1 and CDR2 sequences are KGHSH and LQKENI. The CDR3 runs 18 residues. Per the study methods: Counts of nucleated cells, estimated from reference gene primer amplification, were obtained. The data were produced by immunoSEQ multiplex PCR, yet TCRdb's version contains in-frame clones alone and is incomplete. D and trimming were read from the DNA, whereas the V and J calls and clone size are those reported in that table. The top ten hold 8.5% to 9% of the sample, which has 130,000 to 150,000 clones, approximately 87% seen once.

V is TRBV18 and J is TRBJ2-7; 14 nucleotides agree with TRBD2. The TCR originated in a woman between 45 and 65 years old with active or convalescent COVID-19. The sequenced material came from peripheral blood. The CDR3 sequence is CASSQTSGGAEGSYEQYF. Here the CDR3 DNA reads TGTGCCAGCTCTCAGACTAGCGGGGGGGCCGAAGGCTCCTACGAGCAGTACTTC.